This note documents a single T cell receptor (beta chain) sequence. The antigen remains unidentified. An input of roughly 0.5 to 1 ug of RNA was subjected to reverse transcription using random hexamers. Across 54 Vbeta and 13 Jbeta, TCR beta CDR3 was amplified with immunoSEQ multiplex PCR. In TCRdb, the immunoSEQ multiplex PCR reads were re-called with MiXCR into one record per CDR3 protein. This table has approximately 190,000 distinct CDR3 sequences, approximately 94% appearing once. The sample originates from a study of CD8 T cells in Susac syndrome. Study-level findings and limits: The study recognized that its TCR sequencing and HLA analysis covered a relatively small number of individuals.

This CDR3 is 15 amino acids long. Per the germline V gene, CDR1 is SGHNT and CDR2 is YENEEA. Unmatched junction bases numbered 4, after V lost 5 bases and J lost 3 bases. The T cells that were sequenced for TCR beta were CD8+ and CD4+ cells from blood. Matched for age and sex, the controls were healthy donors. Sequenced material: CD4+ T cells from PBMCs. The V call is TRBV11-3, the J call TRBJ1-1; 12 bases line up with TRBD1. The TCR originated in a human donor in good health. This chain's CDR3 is CASSPGQGADTEAFF. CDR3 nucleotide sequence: TGTGCCAGCAGCCCGGGACAGGGGGCGGACACTGAAGCTTTCTTT.